This T cell receptor (beta chain) was sequenced during a study of early T cells in non-severe SARS-CoV-2 infection. Across the study: Bulk RNA from unsorted whole blood was sequenced; chains were unpaired. Whole-study results and caveats: The VDJdb matching leaned toward anti-spike CD8 responses and overlooked private and CD4 specificities.

The CDR3 is 15 residues long. In germline, CDR1 is MNHNS, CDR2 SASEGT. J was trimmed by 10 bases and V by 5 bases; bases with no gene match: 12. Individual cDNA molecules each received unique molecular identifiers attached to them. Via MiXCR, TCRdb re-called the 5' RACE reads, giving one row per CDR3 protein. The sample carries 97,000 or so distinct CDR3 sequences, 8% to 13% recorded once. This clonotype was counted only a few times. The antigen is not known. The chain joins TRBV6-1 to TRBJ2-1; 9 nucleotides agree with TRBD2. The receptor was derived from an adult who was a healthcare worker with PCR-confirmed SARS-CoV-2 infection or an uninfected control (not recorded which). Sequences were derived from whole blood, sampled at baseline. The DNA of the CDR3 is TGTGCCAGCAGTAGGAGACTAGCGGAAGAGGTCGAGCAGTTCTTC. Its protein is CASSRRLAEEVEQFF.